This TCR beta chain stems from a study of T cells in Graves' hyperthyroidism and ophthalmopathy. Study conclusions and caveats: In the blood, most expanded thyroid clonotypes above 0.001 appeared as well.

This clonotype was seen ten or more times. As yet, its antigen is unknown. Researchers amplified the TCR beta CDR3 regions from RNA transcripts. HTBI primers were used for first-round RT-PCR of the TCR CDR3. TCRdb re-analysed the multiplex PCR reads in MiXCR, keeping a single row per CDR3 protein. The table has roughly 93,000 distinct CDR3 sequences, around 37% seen once. CDR3 length: 14 residues. Germline V gene sequence: CDR1 SGHRS, CDR2 YFSETQ. The germline V and J ends were trimmed by 4 bases and 2 bases, with 12 bases remaining between them. The clonotype was recovered from a woman aged 25 to 45 with Graves' hyperthyroidism. The chain links TRBV5-1 to TRBJ2-5; maybe TRBD1 (6 bases). The sample was peripheral blood or thyroid tissue (not recorded which). CDR3 in amino acids: CASSEGQYQETQYF. DNA of the CDR3: TGCGCCAGCAGCGAAGGACAGTATCAAGAGACCCAGTACTTC.